A selection of T cell receptor beta chains follows, all from one sample in a study. TCRdb processed the 5' RACE reads anew with MiXCR; each CDR3 protein has one entry. This sample carries tens of thousands of distinct CDR3 sequences, about a sixth of them seen once, and the ten largest clones take approximately 2.3%. Sequencing was carried out using naive CD4+ T cells sorted from blood. These receptors came from a female donor with breast cancer. Each CDR3 is given with its conserved first and last residue. The D gene is left open where the match is weak. Some rows have no size entry. The others give once, few or many, or a class for an expanded clone.

abundance	j_gene	v_gene	d_gene	CDR3nt	CDR3aa
NA	TRBJ2-3	TRBV28	NA	TGTGCCAGCAGCAAGACAGATACGCAGTATTTT	CASSKTDTQYF
many	TRBJ2-1	TRBV12-3/TRBV12-4	NA	TGTGCCAGCAGTGAACACAATGAGCAGTTCTTC	CASSEHNEQFF
NA	TRBJ1-5	TRBV7-2	NA	TGTGCCAGCAGCCCACGGCAGACAAATAGCAATCAGCCCCAGCATTTT	CASSPRQTNSNQPQHF
NA	TRBJ2-1	TRBV4-2	TRBD1	TGTGCCAGCAGCCAAGTCGGGGGACAGGGGTACAATGAGCAGTTCTTC	CASSQVGGQGYNEQFF
few	TRBJ2-3	TRBV2	TRBD1	TGTGCCAGCATCCCCTGGGACAGGGGGAACTCATATACGCAGTATTTT	CASIPWDRGNSYTQYF
many	TRBJ2-1	TRBV29-1	NA	TGCAGCGTTGCAGAATCCTACAATGAGCAGTTCTTC	CSVAESYNEQFF
NA	TRBJ2-1	TRBV5-1	TRBD1	TGCGCCAGCCGCTTTCACACGGGACAGGGGTTCAATGAGCAGTTCTTC	CASRFHTGQGFNEQFF
few	TRBJ2-7	TRBV7-6	NA	TGTGCCAGCAGCTTAGGTAGAGATTCCTACGAGCAGTACTTC	CASSLGRDSYEQYF
NA	TRBJ2-5	TRBV7-8	NA	TGTGCCAGCAGCTTAGTTGGGCGTCGGGAGACCCAGTACTTC	CASSLVGRRETQYF
NA	TRBJ1-2	TRBV20-1	NA	TGCTCTCCACATTTCAACCCGGGCTACACCTTC	CSPHFNPGYTF
many	TRBJ1-1	TRBV7-8	NA	TGTGCCAGCAGCTTAAGGCTTTCTCCGGGCACTGAAGCTTTCTTT	CASSLRLSPGTEAFF